The source of this T cell receptor beta chain is a study of T cell clonotyping in hematopoietic cell transplantation. Points from the study as a whole: Recipient TCR diversity dropped after transplant; expanded clonotypes rose from day 30 to 180. Cells were unsorted, so CD4 and CD8 contributions were not separated. At the given depth, recipient repertoires were over 97% de novo clonotypes.

Clones were sequenced by immunoSEQ multiplex PCR, and TCRdb holds only the in-frame ones, with some missing. In the table there are 27,000 or so clones, around 95% of which are singletons. Turning to this clone: Its specificity is unknown.

V dropped 5 bases and J dropped 2; count of bases not matched to a gene: 9. This CDR3 region has 15 residues. Germline lookup yields CDR1 MNHEY and CDR2 SVGAGI. This sequence originates from a man between 50 and 59 years old in good health. Some clones in this sample may be carry-over from other donors' samples. This sequence joins TRBV6-5 and TRBJ2-7; 7 bases match TRBD1. Material: peripheral blood mononuclear cells. In DNA, the CDR3 is TGTGCCAGCAGTACTGAACAGGGGTTTACCTACGAGCAGTACTTC. It codes for CASSTEQGFTYEQYF.